Presented here are 25 T cell receptor beta chains from one specimen sequenced in a study of cytomegalovirus exposure and HLA in healthy donors. With 60 Vbeta and 13 Jbeta primers, the PCR was carried out. Sequencing was performed with immunoSEQ multiplex PCR; in TCRdb, only in-frame clones are kept and a portion is missing. The repertoire holds 200,000 to 250,000 clones, 82% seen once, with 5% to 6% in the top ten. The source material was PBMCs. These receptors were obtained from a woman between 35 and 50 years old in good health and CMV-seropositive.

There are a few counts of this clone. The J gene is TRBJ2-4, the V gene TRBV5-1; TRBD1 matches at 7 bases. Trimming took 4 bases from V and 4 from J; bases not matched to a gene: 2. The CDR3 extends over 13 amino acids. From germline, CDR1 is SGHRS and CDR2 YFSETQ. The CDR3 here is CASSLGQKNIQYF. The DNA for the CDR3 is TGCGCCAGCAGCCTGGGACAGAAAAACATTCAGTACTTC.

This clone was counted only a few times. The genes are TRBV6-1 and TRBJ1-6; 7 nucleotides agree with TRBD1. This CDR3 spans 15 amino acids. Trimming removed 5 bases from V and 8 bases from J; junction bases left unmatched: 9. Germline CDR1 reads MNHNS; CDR2 reads SASEGT. The CDR3 nucleotides read TGTGCCAGCAGTCAATCGACAGGGATGTATTCACCCCTCCACTTT. This translates into CASSQSTGMYSPLHF.

The V gene is TRBV7-9, the J gene TRBJ2-3; D is possibly TRBD2 (6 bases). Germline CDR1 SEHNR, CDR2 FQNEAQ (reference sequence). CDR3 length: 15 residues. Trimming shortened V by 4 bases and J by 4 bases, and 15 bases separated the two germline ends. For the CDR3, the DNA is TGTGCCAGCAGCTCCCCGGGGGTTGCGGCAGATACGCAGTATTTT. This sequence encodes CASSSPGVAADTQYF.

This chain connects TRBV6-5 to TRBJ2-1; 7 bases line up with TRBD2. V was clipped by 0 bases and J by 0 bases; unmatched bases: 2. The CDR3 is 16 residues long. The germline CDR1 and CDR2 sequences are MNHEY and SVGAGI. The CDR3 DNA reads as TGTGCCAGCAGTTACTCGAGCGGGATCTCCTACAATGAGCAGTTCTTC. Its translation: CASSYSSGISYNEQFF.

The chain links TRBV9 to TRBJ2-7, with 9 bases fitting TRBD1. This CDR3 has 15 amino acids. Germline values: CDR1 SGDLS, CDR2 YYNGEE. V shed 0 bases, J shed 6 bases, and the junction held 7 bases outside the gene matches. The CDR3, as DNA: TGTGCCAGCAGCGTAGGCCCGGACAGGGGAAGCGAGCAGTACTTC. Encoded protein: CASSVGPDRGSEQYF.

This chain links TRBV10-3 with TRBJ2-2; 9 nucleotides match TRBD1. The CDR3 runs to 15 residues. Germline V gene lookup returns CDR1 ENHRY and CDR2 SYGVKD. With V trimmed by 3 bases and J by 2 bases, 1 base remained unmatched. CDR3 coding DNA: TGTGCCATCAGTGAACAGGGGGCTAACACCGGGGAGCTGTTTTTT. It is translated as CAISEQGANTGELFF.

This chain joins TRBV6-5 and TRBJ1-2; D is uncertain. V was clipped by 0 bases and J by 2 bases, with 13 bases between them. The CDR3 sequence is 16 residues long. Germline V gene sequence: CDR1 MNHEY, CDR2 SVGAGI. CDR3 DNA: TGTGCCAGCAGTTACTCAAAATTTCCCCAGAACTATGGCTACACCTTC. Protein product: CASSYSKFPQNYGYTF.

The rearrangement joins TRBV11-1 to TRBJ2-5, with D possibly TRBD2 on 5 matching bases. The CDR3 length is 14 residues. V was clipped by 3 bases and J by 6 bases, with 14 bases between them. Germline-derived CDR1 and CDR2 are SGHAT and FQDESV (reference sequence). CDR3 nucleotides: TGTGCCAGCAGCTTTACTAGGGAAGTAAAGACCCAGTACTTC. It codes for CASSFTREVKTQYF.

The CDR3 sequence: CASSFEAGSYNEQFF. The CDR3 DNA is TGTGCCAGCAGCTTCGAGGCAGGGTCTTACAATGAGCAGTTCTTC. The chain uses TRBV7-8 and TRBJ2-1; D possibly corresponds to TRBD1 (5 bases). The CDR3 has 15 residues. From germline, CDR1 is SGHVS and CDR2 FQNEAQ. V dropped 3 bases and J dropped 4 bases, with 13 bases sitting between them.

CDR3 amino acids: CASSPNPGNQETQYF. For the CDR3, the DNA is TGTGCCAGCAGCCCCAACCCGGGGAACCAAGAGACCCAGTACTTC. The chain employs TRBV5-4 and TRBJ2-5; D is perhaps TRBD2 (5 bases). CDR1 and CDR2 (germline): SGHNT, YYREEE (reference sequence). V lost 4 bases and J 0 bases, leaving 13 bases between the germline ends. The CDR3 totals 15 residues. Full variable domain (rest looked up from reference TRBV5-4 and TRBJ2-5): ETGVTQSPTHLIKTRGQQVTLRCSSQSGHNTVSWYQQALGQGPQFIFQYYREEENGRGNFPPRFSGLQFPNYSSELNVNALELDDSALYLCASSPNPGNQETQYFGPGTRLLVL.

This sequence joins TRBV30 and TRBJ2-1, with TRBD2 matching over 13 bases. CDR1 and CDR2 (germline): GTSNPN, SVGIG (reference sequence). V lost 3 bases to trimming and J lost 4 bases; unmatched junction nucleotides: 3. The CDR3 has 15 amino acids. CDR3 protein: CAWRTGLAGYNEQFF. The CDR3, as DNA: TGTGCCTGGAGGACGGGACTAGCGGGGTACAATGAGCAGTTCTTC.

This rearrangement joins TRBV6-5 to TRBJ1-1, with D perhaps TRBD1 (6 bases). The CDR3 sequence is 14 residues long. The germline V gene encodes CDR1 MNHEY and CDR2 SVGAGI. V was pared by 4 bases and J by 0 bases, with 9 bases between. CDR3: CASSLDRMNTEAFF. Here the CDR3 DNA reads TGTGCCAGCAGTTTGGACAGAATGAACACTGAAGCTTTCTTT.

The chain joins TRBV27 to TRBJ2-5; 7 nucleotides agree with TRBD1. J gave up 5 bases and V 6 bases, and 9 bases lay outside the gene matches. This CDR3 is built from 14 residues. Germline V gene data show CDR1 as MNHEY and CDR2 as SMNVEV (reference sequence). This CDR3 is CASSDAGGSETQYF. DNA for the CDR3: TGTGCCAGCAGCGATGCAGGGGGTTCGGAGACCCAGTACTTC.

The chain carries TRBV30 and TRBJ1-2; no reliable D call. Germline V gene sequence: CDR1 GTSNPN, CDR2 SVGIG (reference sequence). CDR3 size: 11 residues. V was shortened by 4 bases and J by 4 bases, with 7 bases between the two germline ends. The CDR3 loop is CAWISVYGYTF. CDR3 nucleotide sequence: TGTGCCTGGATATCAGTCTATGGCTACACCTTC.

In the case of this clone: An end of the junction does not agree with germline; a read error may underlie this. Other DNA sequences in this specimen translate into the identical CDR3. V and J are TRBV14 and TRBJ1-6; D gene ambiguous. The CDR3 is made up of 13 amino acids. Germline-derived CDR1 and CDR2 are SGHDN and FVKESK. Here the CDR3 reads CASSLGNNSPLHF. As DNA, the CDR3 is TGTGCCAGCAGCCTCGGGAATAATTCCCCCCTCCACTTT.

This CDR3 reads CASSAGLAGPYRGNEQFF. CDR3 nucleotides: TGTGCCAGTAGTGCGGGACTAGCGGGACCTTATCGGGGCAATGAGCAGTTCTTC. The chain couples TRBV19 to TRBJ2-1; TRBD2 matches 13 bases. Germline V gene sequence: CDR1 LNHDA, CDR2 SQIVND (reference sequence). V was pared by 5 bases and J by 6 bases, with 13 bases of the junction left unmatched. CDR3 length: 18 residues.

This chain joins TRBV4-2 and TRBJ2-1; D is perhaps TRBD2 (5 bases). The CDR3 length is 15 residues. CDR1 is LGHNA and CDR2 is YNFKEQ in the germline V gene. Trimming took off 7 bases at V and 3 bases at J, with 16 bases between the two ends. The CDR3 reads CASTPGGRNYNEQFF. The CDR3 nucleotides are TGTGCCAGCACCCCAGGAGGACGGAACTACAATGAGCAGTTCTTC.

The rearrangement joins TRBV10-1 to TRBJ2-3, with D possibly matching TRBD2 (5 bases). Germline V gene sequence: CDR1 WNHNN, CDR2 SYGVQD (reference sequence). V was pared by 4 bases and J by 6 bases, with 23 bases between. This CDR3 is built from 17 residues. CDR3 protein: CASSGHLAGKGLDTQYF. The CDR3 region has the DNA TGCGCCAGCAGTGGTCATCTAGCAGGAAAGGGTTTGGATACGCAGTATTTT.

The chain links TRBV7-2 to TRBJ1-2; D unclear. CDR1 and CDR2 (germline): SGHTA, FQGNSA. CDR3 size: 13 residues. The V end was cut by 1 base, the J end by 7 bases, with 10 bases between. CDR3 amino acids: CASSLVPEGGYTF. DNA for the CDR3: TGTGCCAGCAGCTTAGTACCAGAGGGTGGCTACACCTTC.

This clone was seen more than once but under ten times. The chain is built from TRBV10-1 and TRBJ2-7; the match to TRBD1 covers 8 bases. Germline CDR1 reads WNHNN; CDR2 reads SYGVQD (reference sequence). The CDR3 length is 14 residues. V trimming: 3 bases; J trimming: 5 bases; junction bases outside the gene matches: 6. In nucleotides, the CDR3 is TGCGCCAGCAGTGACCCCGGACAGGGCAACGAGCAGTACTTC. Translated: CASSDPGQGNEQYF.

This clone was seen just once. The rearrangement links TRBV30 to TRBJ2-7, with D perhaps TRBD2 (6 bases). The CDR3 has 15 amino acids. Germline loops: CDR1 GTSNPN, CDR2 SVGIG (reference sequence). Deletions cut 2 bases from V and 4 bases from J, with 18 bases between. The CDR3 nucleotides read TGTGCCTGGAGTACTAGCAGGGTATCAACGTACGAGCAGTACTTC. Protein: CAWSTSRVSTYEQYF. Filled out from reference TRBV30 and TRBJ2-7, the complete variable domain reads SQTIHQWPATLVQPVGSPLSLECTVEGTSNPNLYWYRQAAGRGLQLLFYSVGIGQISSEVPQNLSASRPQDRQFILSSKKLLLSDSGFYLCAWSTSRVSTYEQYFGPGTRLTVT.

The rearrangement uses TRBV5-6 and TRBJ1-1; 7 bases are a match to TRBD1. Germline CDR1 SGHDT, CDR2 YYEEEE. This CDR3 has 15 amino acids. The junction had 5 bases not matched to a gene; V was cut back by 0 bases and J by 3 bases. The CDR3 loop reads CASSLEPDRYTEAFF. Written as DNA, the CDR3 is TGTGCCAGCAGCTTGGAGCCGGACAGGTACACTGAAGCTTTCTTT. Full variable domain (outside the CDR3, taken from reference TRBV5-6 and TRBJ1-1): DAGVTQSPTHLIKTRGQQVTLRCSPKSGHDTVSWYQQALGQGPQFIFQYYEEEERQRGNFPDRFSGHQFPNYSSELNVNALLLGDSALYLCASSLEPDRYTEAFFGQGTRLTVV.

The genes are TRBV4-3 and TRBJ1-2, with 7 bases that match TRBD1. Losses at the gene ends were 3 bases for V and 2 bases for J; bases not matched to a gene: 0. The CDR3 totals 13 residues. Germline values: CDR1 LGHNA, CDR2 YSLEER. CDR3 amino acids: CASSQTGNYGYTF. CDR3 nucleotide sequence: TGCGCCAGCAGCCAGACAGGGAACTATGGCTACACCTTC.

This chain connects TRBV6-1 to TRBJ1-5; possible D gene TRBD1, 5 bases. Trimming removed 1 base at V and 4 bases at J, with 11 bases between. The CDR3 runs 15 residues. Germline CDR1 and CDR2: MNHNS and SASEGT. CDR3 sequence (DNA): TGTGCCAGCAGTGAAGGACGTGGGGGGAATCAGCCCCAGCATTTT. Translation gives CASSEGRGGNQPQHF.

The chain has TRBV7-2 and TRBJ2-1, with D hard to call. The V end lost 1 base, the J end lost 3 bases, and 7 bases lay between the germline ends. CDR1 is SGHTA and CDR2 is FQGNSA in the germline V gene. The CDR3 is 14 amino acids. CDR3 sequence (DNA): TGTGCCAGCAGCTTAGAAGCCTACTACAATGAGCAGTTCTTC. Its translation: CASSLEAYYNEQFF.